This T cell receptor beta chain was captured in a study of cytomegalovirus exposure and HLA in healthy donors. Whole-study findings and limits: Most sequenced TCRs were rare (though some public TCRs occurred in many donors). In vitro data verified a few CMV-associated chains as specific for CMV antigens. Cytomegalovirus-associated TCR beta chains were listed, numbering 150 to 200. A subsequent analysis found that TCR clusters from the first cohort also tended to co-occur in the 90 to 150 validation repertoires, with approximately 95% of cluster scores above 0.

Repertoires were generated with immunoSEQ multiplex PCR, while TCRdb's copy carries only in-frame clones and drops some. The sample holds about 160,000 clones, roughly 96% seen once. CDR1 and CDR2 from the germline V gene are SGHNT and YYREEE (reference sequence). The V gene lost 0 bases and the J gene lost 0 bases, with 15 bases spanning the gap. This CDR3 has 18 residues. About this clone itself: What it binds is unknown.

What was sequenced was PBMCs. The chain links TRBV5-4 to TRBJ2-2; D is perhaps TRBD2 (6 bases). This TCR was recovered from a woman younger than 30 in good health and CMV-seronegative. In nucleotides, the CDR3 is TGTGCCAGCAGCTTGGACGGGCGGGGTTGGTCGAACACCGGGGAGCTGTTTTTT. This codes for CASSLDGRGWSNTGELFF.